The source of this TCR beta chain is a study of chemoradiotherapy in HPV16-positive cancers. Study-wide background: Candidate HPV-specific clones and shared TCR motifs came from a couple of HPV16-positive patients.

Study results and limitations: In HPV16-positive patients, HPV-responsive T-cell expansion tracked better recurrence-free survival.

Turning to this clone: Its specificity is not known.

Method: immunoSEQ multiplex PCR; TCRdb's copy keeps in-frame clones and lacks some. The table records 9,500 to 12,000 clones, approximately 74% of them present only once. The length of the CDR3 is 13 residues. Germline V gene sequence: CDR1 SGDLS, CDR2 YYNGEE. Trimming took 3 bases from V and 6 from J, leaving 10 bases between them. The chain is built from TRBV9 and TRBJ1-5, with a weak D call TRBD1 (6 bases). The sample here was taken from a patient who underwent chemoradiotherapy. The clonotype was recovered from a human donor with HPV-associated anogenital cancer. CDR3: CASSGGAGQPQHF. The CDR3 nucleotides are TGTGCCAGCAGCGGGGGGGCGGGTCAGCCCCAGCATTTT.